This paragraph reports one T cell receptor beta chain. The antigen remains unidentified. This entry comes from a study of cytomegalovirus exposure and HLA in healthy donors. Study-wide findings and caveats: Later analysis indicated greater clonal expansion among HLA-associated TCR beta chains than among equally common other chains.

The germline V gene encodes CDR1 MDHEN and CDR2 SYDVKM. This CDR3 has 16 residues. V lost 6 bases, J lost 5 bases, and 12 bases stayed unmatched. With 60 Vbeta and 13 Jbeta primers, the PCR was carried out. This table comes from immunoSEQ multiplex PCR, and its TCRdb copy is limited to in-frame clones, with some not included. The sample records 95,000 to 100,000 clones, approximately 85% being singletons. The clonotype was recovered from a man aged 25 to 45 in good health and CMV-seronegative. Sequencing was carried out using PBMCs. This chain joins TRBV28 and TRBJ2-5, with 10 bases matching TRBD1. As DNA, the CDR3 is TGTGCCAGCAGGGGGGACAGGGGATCCTTGTTTGAGACCCAGTACTTC. It translates to CASRGDRGSLFETQYF.